The rows below give T cell receptor beta chains drawn from one sample of a study of blood T cell repertoires in COVID-19. Libraries were prepared by immunoSEQ multiplex PCR; TCRdb keeps only in-frame clonotypes and omits some of them. Of 160,000 or so clones listed, over 75% are singletons. Source material: PBMCs or T cells enriched from blood (not recorded which). The source is a man aged 40-49 years who had recovered from COVID-19. Each CDR3 is given with its conserved first and last residue. The order of the fields is CDR3 protein, CDR3 DNA, clone size, V gene, D gene, J gene. A D gene is named only where the DNA matches it firmly. Only some rows state a clone size, as once, few, many or a class for expanded clones.

CASSEGSMVSGGEAFF | TGTGCCAGCAGTGAAGGATCTATGGTGTCAGGGGGAGAAGCTTTCTTT | - | TRBV6-1 | TRBD1 | TRBJ1-1
CASSMGQAAGNTIYF | TGTGCCAGTAGTATGGGGCAGGCGGCTGGAAACACCATATATTTT | - | TRBV19 | - | TRBJ1-3
CASSLGVSGETQYF | TGTGCCAGCAGCCTGGGAGTGAGCGGGGAGACCCAGTACTTC | - | TRBV5-4 | - | TRBJ2-5
CASSPGIPDTQYF | TGTGCCAGCAGCCCGGGGATACCAGATACGCAGTATTTT | - | TRBV9 | - | TRBJ2-3
CASSERGTGYNEQFF | TGCGCCAGCAGTGAGAGGGGGACAGGGTATAATGAGCAGTTCTTC | - | TRBV10-1 | TRBD1 | TRBJ2-1
CASSPSGGANEQFF | TGTGCCAGCTCACCCAGCGGGGGGGCCAATGAGCAGTTCTTC | - | TRBV18 | TRBD2 | TRBJ2-1
CASIHLTGGSETQYF | TGTGCCAGCATTCACTTGACAGGGGGGTCCGAGACCCAGTACTTC | - | TRBV2 | TRBD1 | TRBJ2-5
CAISEGKGNQPQHF | TGTGCCATCAGTGAGGGTAAGGGGAATCAGCCCCAGCATTTT | - | TRBV10-3 | - | TRBJ1-5
CASTPGQFHSYGYTF | TGTGCCAGCACCCCAGGGCAGTTCCACAGCTATGGCTACACCTTC | few | TRBV28 | - | TRBJ1-2
CASSLAETSEIYNEQFF | TGTGCCAGCAGCTTAGCGGAGACTAGCGAGATTTACAATGAGCAGTTCTTC | - | TRBV7-2 | TRBD2 | TRBJ2-1
CASSSLDRSGNTIYF | TGCGCCAGCAGCTCTCTCGACAGGTCTGGAAACACCATATATTTT | - | TRBV5-1 | - | TRBJ1-3
CASSRGYEQYF | TGTGCCAGCAGCCGGGGCTACGAGCAGTACTTC | - | TRBV27 | - | TRBJ2-7
CASSLAGMNNEQFF | TGCGCCAGCAGCCTGGCGGGGATGAACAATGAGCAGTTCTTC | - | TRBV5-1 | - | TRBJ2-1
CASSTSSGGYNEQFF | TGTGCCAGTAGTACCTCTAGCGGGGGCTACAATGAGCAGTTCTTC | - | TRBV19 | TRBD2 | TRBJ2-1
CASSIDHSYNEQFF | TGTGCCAGTAGTATAGACCACTCCTACAATGAGCAGTTCTTC | once | TRBV19 | - | TRBJ2-1
CASSISEKLFF | TGTGCCAGTAGTATCAGTGAAAAACTGTTTTTT | - | TRBV19 | - | TRBJ1-4